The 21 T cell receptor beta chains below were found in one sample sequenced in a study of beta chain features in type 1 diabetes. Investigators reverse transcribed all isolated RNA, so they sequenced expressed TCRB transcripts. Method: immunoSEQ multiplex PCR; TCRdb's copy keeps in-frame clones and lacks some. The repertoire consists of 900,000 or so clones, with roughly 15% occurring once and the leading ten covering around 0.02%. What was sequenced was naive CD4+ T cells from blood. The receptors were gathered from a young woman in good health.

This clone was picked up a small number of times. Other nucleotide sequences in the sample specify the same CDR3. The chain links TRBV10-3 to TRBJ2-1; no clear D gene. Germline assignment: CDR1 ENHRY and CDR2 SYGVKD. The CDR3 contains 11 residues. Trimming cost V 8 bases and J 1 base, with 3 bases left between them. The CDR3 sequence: CAISSYNEQFF. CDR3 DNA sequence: TGTGCCATCTCTTCCTACAATGAGCAGTTCTTC.

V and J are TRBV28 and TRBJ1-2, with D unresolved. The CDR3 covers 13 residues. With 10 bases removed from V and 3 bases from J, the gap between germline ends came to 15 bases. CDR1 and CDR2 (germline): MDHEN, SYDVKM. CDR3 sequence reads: CAIRIGSDYGYTF. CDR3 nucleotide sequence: TGTGCCATTAGGATAGGTTCCGACTATGGCTACACCTTC.

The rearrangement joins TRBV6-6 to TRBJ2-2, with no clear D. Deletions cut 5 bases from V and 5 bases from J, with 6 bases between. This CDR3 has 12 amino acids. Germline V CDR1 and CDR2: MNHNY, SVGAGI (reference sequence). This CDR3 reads CASSKLTGELFF. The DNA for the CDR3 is TGTGCCAGCAGTAAGCTTACCGGGGAGCTGTTTTTT.

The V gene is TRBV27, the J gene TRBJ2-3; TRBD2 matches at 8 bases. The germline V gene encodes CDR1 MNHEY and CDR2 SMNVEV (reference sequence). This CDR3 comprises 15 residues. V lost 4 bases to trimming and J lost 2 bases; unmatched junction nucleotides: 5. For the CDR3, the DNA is TGTGCCAGCAGTTGGTTAGCGGGAAACACAGATACGCAGTATTTT. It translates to CASSWLAGNTDTQYF.

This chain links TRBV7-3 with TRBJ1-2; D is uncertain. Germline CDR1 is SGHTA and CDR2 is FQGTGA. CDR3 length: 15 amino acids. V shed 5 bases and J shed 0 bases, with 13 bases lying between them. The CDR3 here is CASSTGEVTNYGYTF. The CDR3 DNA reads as TGTGCCAGCAGCACCGGGGAGGTTACTAACTATGGCTACACCTTC.

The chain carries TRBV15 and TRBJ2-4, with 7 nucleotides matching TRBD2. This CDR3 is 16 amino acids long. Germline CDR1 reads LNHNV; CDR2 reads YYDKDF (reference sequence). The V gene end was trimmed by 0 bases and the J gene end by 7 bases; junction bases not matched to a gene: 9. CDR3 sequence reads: CATSRDPASGLNIQYF. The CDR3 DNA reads TGTGCCACCAGCAGAGATCCCGCTAGCGGACTTAACATTCAGTACTTC.

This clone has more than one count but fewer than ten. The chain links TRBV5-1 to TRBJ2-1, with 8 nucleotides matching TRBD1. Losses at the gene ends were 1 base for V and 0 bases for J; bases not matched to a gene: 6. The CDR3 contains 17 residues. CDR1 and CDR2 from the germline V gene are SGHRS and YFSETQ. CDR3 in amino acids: CASSLRTGPRSYNEQFF. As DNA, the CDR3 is TGCGCCAGCAGCTTGCGGACAGGGCCACGCTCCTACAATGAGCAGTTCTTC. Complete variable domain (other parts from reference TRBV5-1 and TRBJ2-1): KAGVTQTPRYLIKTRGQQVTLSCSPISGHRSVSWYQQTPGQGLQFLFEYFSETQRNKGNFPGRFSGRQFSNSRSEMNVSTLELGDSALYLCASSLRTGPRSYNEQFFGPGTRLTVL.

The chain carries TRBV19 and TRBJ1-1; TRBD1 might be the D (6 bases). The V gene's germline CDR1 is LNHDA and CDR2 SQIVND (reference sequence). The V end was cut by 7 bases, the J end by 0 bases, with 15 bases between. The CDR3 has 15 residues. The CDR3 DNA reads TGTGCCAGTATCTTGGGGGGCCGGGTGAACACTGAAGCTTTCTTT. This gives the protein CASILGGRVNTEAFF.

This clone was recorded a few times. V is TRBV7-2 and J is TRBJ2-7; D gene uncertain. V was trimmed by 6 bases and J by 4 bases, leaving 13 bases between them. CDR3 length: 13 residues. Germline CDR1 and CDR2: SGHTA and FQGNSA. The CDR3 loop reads CASSHGVVYEQYF. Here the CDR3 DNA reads TGTGCCAGCAGTCATGGGGTAGTTTACGAGCAGTACTTC. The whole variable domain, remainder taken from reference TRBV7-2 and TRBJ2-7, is GAGVSQSPSNKVTEKGKDVELRCDPISGHTALYWYRQSLGQGLEFLIYFQGNSAPDKSGLPSDRFSAERTGGSVSTLTIQRTQQEDSAVYLCASSHGVVYEQYFGPGTRLTVT.

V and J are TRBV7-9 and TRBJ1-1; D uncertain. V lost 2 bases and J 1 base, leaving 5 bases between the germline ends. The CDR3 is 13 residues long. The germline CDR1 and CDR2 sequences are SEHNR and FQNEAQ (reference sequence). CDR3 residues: CASSLRANTEAFF. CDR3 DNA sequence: TGTGCCAGCAGCTTAAGGGCGAACACTGAAGCTTTCTTT. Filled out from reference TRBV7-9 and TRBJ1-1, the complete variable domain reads DTGVSQNPRHKITKRGQNVTFRCDPISEHNRLYWYRQTLGQGPEFLTYFQNEAQLEKSRLLSDRFSAERPKGSFSTLEIQRTEQGDSAMYLCASSLRANTEAFFGQGTRLTVV.

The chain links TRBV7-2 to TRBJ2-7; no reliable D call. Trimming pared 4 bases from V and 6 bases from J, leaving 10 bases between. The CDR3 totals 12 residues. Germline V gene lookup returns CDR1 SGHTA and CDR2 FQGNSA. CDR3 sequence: CASSSTPVEQYF. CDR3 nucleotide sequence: TGTGCCAGCAGCTCCACCCCCGTCGAGCAGTACTTC.

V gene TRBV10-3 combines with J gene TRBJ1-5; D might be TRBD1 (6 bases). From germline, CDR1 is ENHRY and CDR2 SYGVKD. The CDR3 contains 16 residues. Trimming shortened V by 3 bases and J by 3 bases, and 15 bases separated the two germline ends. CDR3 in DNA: TGTGCCATCAGTGACTATCTGGACAGTAACAATCAGCCCCAGCATTTT. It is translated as CAISDYLDSNNQPQHF.

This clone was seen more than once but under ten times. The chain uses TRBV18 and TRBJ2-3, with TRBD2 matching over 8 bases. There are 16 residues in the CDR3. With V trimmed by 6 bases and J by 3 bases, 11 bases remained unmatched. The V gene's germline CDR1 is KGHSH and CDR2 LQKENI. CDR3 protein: CASSDSGRRVTDTQYF. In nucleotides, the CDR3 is TGTGCCAGCTCTGACAGCGGGAGACGGGTGACAGATACGCAGTATTTT.

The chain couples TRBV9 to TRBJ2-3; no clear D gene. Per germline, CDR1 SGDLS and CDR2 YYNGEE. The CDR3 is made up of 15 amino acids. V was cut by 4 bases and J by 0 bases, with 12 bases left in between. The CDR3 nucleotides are TGTGCCAGCAGCCCAAGAGTAATAAGCACAGATACGCAGTATTTT. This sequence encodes CASSPRVISTDTQYF.

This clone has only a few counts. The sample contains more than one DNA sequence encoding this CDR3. CDR3 nucleotides: TGCAGTGCTAGAAGGGGCTATGGCTACACCTTC. This translates into CSARRGYGYTF. The chain couples TRBV20-1 to TRBJ1-2; D may be TRBD1 (5 bases). The CDR3 extends over 11 amino acids. CDR1 and CDR2 (germline): DFQATT, SNEGSKA (reference sequence). V dropped 2 bases and J dropped 4 bases, with 5 bases sitting between them.

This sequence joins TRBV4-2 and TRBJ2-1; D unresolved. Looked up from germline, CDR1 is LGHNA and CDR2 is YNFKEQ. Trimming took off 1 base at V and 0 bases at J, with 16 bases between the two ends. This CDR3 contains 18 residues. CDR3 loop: CASSQAFLTTNSYNEQFF. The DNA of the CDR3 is TGTGCCAGCAGCCAAGCCTTCCTCACTACCAACTCCTACAATGAGCAGTTCTTC.

CDR3 region: CASSESGTARPYEQYF. Written as DNA, the CDR3 is TGTGCCAGCAGTGAATCCGGGACAGCTCGACCTTACGAGCAGTACTTC. V and J are TRBV25-1 and TRBJ2-7, with 7 bases identical to TRBD1. The CDR3 spans 16 residues. J was trimmed by 4 bases and V by 1 base; bases with no gene match: 10. CDR1 is MGHDK, CDR2 SYGVNS, per germline.

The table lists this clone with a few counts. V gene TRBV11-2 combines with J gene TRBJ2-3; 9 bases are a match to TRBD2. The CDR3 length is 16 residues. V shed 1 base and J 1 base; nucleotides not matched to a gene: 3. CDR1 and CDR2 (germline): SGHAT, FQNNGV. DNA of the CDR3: TGTGCCAGCAGCTTAGTTTTAGCGGGAGGCACAGATACGCAGTATTTT. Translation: CASSLVLAGGTDTQYF.

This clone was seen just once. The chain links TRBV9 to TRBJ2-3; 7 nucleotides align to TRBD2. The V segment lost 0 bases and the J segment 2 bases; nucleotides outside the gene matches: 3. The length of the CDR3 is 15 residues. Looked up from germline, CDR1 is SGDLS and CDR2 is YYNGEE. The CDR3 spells CASSVAGRITDTQYF. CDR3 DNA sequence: TGTGCCAGCAGCGTAGCCGGGAGGATCACAGATACGCAGTATTTT.

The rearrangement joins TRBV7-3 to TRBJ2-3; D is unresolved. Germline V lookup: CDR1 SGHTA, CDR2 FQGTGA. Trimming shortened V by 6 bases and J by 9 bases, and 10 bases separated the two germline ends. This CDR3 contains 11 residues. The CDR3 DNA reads TGTGCCAGCAGTGAATTCGGGACGCAGTATTTT. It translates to CASSEFGTQYF.

The CDR3 loop is CATSDTGFTYNEQFF. The CDR3 nucleotides read TGTGCCACCAGCGATACAGGGTTTACCTACAATGAGCAGTTCTTC. The J gene is TRBJ2-1, the V gene TRBV15, with D perhaps TRBD1 (6 bases). CDR1 is LNHNV and CDR2 is YYDKDF in the germline V gene (reference sequence). The CDR3 totals 15 residues. V shed 5 bases and J shed 2 bases, with 13 bases lying between them.